This T cell receptor (beta chain) stems from a study of T cell clones after liver transplantation (dated by TCRdb to about 2019). With regard to the full study: The samples were obtained from ITN030ST, a randomized trial that attempted immunosuppression withdrawal within 2 years after liver transplantation. After a pre-transplant mixed lymphocyte reaction, TCRbeta sequencing was used to pinpoint donor-reactive T cell clones, which were subsequently tracked in post-transplant blood. As an antigen-independent comparator for donor-reactive sequences, third party-reactive TCRbeta sequences were also identified from pre-transplant MLRs. Three of the eight recipients were HCV-positive; the others were transplanted for non-autoimmune, non-viral indications. No induction therapy was given to the subjects, and standard immunosuppression was administered until randomization at 12-24 months post-transplant. To count as tolerant, a recipient had to stay completely off immunosuppression for at least one year without liver enzymes climbing beyond twice the upper limit of normal. Blood samples were collected pre-transplant, pre-randomization before withdrawal, and post-randomization after either full withdrawal or failed withdrawal. The studied cohort comprised 8 liver transplant recipients, 3 classified as tolerant and 5 as non-tolerant.

The research as a whole found: Low numbers of available donor cells limited the measurable donor-reactive repertoire in two subjects. A greater decline was seen for donor-reactive sequences than for third party-reactive sequences, suggesting partial antigen-specific deletion unrelated to withdrawal success. In most of the 8 subjects, regardless of tolerance or HCV status, circulating donor-reactive CD4 TCRbeta sequences dropped significantly post-transplant. The conclusions were preliminary, being limited by small, heterogeneous patient numbers and by non-standardized post-transplant time points. When repertoire turnover was accounted for, significantly reduced detection of donor-reactive sequences was found in 7 of 8 subjects for CD4 and in 8 of 8 subjects for CD8. Since no allograft tissue specimens were available, donor-reactive T cells may have migrated into the graft instead of being deleted.

As to this clone: Its antigen is not yet known. No much larger clone is present one base from it, and per-base qualities are unavailable.

High-throughput TCRbeta CDR3 sequencing of frozen genomic DNA was performed by immunoSEQ, with PCR amplification, mapping, bias correction and internal controls included. In the original analysis: Productive rearrangements were retained, and unique TCRbeta sequences were defined by the CDR3 nucleotide sequence together with the V and J gene. Donor-reactive sequences required at least 5-fold expansion in CFSE-low cells versus unstimulated pre-transplant cells and at least 0.01% frequency. Minimum frequency thresholds were set for each subject on the basis of the unstimulated sample with the lowest template count, so that a detection power of at least 90% was ensured. Repertoire turnover was measured by Jensen-Shannon divergence between the top 1000 TCRbeta sequences post- and pre-transplant. Two-sided Fisher's exact tests were used to test for changes in how often donor-reactive sequences were detected. TCRdb stores this immuneACCESS table with in-frame sequences only. Part of the clones is absent; in the studies checked, under half of the shortfall reflects unresolved V genes, and no reason is known for the rest. That table supplies the V and J calls and clone size; D and trimming were determined from the DNA. The sample table lists 68,000 or so clones, more than 85% of them with a count of one. The ten largest clones take up less than 1% of the sample.

Thawed unstimulated PBMCs were stained for CD3, CD4 and CD8 and FACS-sorted into CD3+CD4+ and CD3+CD8+ populations. Each of the 8 studied subjects was randomized to immunosuppression withdrawal. The Qiagen DNeasy Blood and Tissue Kit was used for isolation of genomic DNA. Compared with germline, V lacks 1 base and J lacks 6 bases; bases without a gene match: 6. There are 15 amino acids in the CDR3, from cysteine to phenylalanine inclusive. Only the CDR3 region is kept as DNA, spanning 45 bases read in frame from base 1. The germline V gene (reference sequence) provides CDR1 SGHKS and CDR2 YYEKEE. The TCR originated in a human patient who received a liver transplant. Where a transplant has occurred, the graft donor may have supplied some of the T cells. The material sequenced was CD4+ T cells from blood, taken less than 27 months after liver transplant. Here the chain combines TRBV5-5 and TRBJ2-2; the junction holds 7 bases that match TRBD2. CDR3 sequence: CASSLFGREPGELFF. The nucleotides are TGTGCCAGCAGCTTGTTTGGGCGGGAGCCCGGGGAGCTGTTTTTT.